The sequence of this T cell receptor (beta chain) was determined in a study of blood T cell repertoires in COVID-19. In the study overall: The United States, Italy and Spain provided the acute and convalescent COVID-19 samples. T cells, B-cell-depleted T cells, or PBMCs provided the cDNA or gDNA that served as material.

The CDR3 loop spans 14 amino acids. Germline V gives CDR1 SGHTA, CDR2 FQGNSA. Trimming removed 3 bases at V and 0 bases at J, with 8 bases between. In the original analysis: Amplification from reference gene primers served as the basis for estimated nucleated cell counts. Measured with immunoSEQ multiplex PCR; TCRdb has only the in-frame clones, and not every one. From that table come the V and J calls and clone size; the DNA was used to work out D and trimming. The table lists some 60,000 clones, 90% of them singletons. Sequenced sample: peripheral blood. The gene calls are TRBV7-2 and TRBJ1-1; D is possibly TRBD1 (6 bases). The source of this sequence is a man aged 60 to 75 with acute or convalescent COVID-19. The CDR3 here is CASSLDRLNTEAFF. In nucleotides, the CDR3 is TGTGCCAGCAGCTTGGACAGATTGAACACTGAAGCTTTCTTT.